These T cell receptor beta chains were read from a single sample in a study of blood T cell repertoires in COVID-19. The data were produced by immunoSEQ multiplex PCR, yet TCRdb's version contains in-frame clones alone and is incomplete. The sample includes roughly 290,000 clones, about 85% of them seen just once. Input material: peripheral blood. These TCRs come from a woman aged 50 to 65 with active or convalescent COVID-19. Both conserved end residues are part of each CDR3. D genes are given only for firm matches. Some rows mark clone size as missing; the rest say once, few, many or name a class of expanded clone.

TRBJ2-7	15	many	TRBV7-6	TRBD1	CASSRDRTGVYEQYF	TGTGCCAGCAGCCGGGATCGGACAGGGGTCTACGAGCAGTACTTC
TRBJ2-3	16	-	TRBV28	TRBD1	CASSPTGTGGTDTQYF	TGTGCCAGCAGTCCCACCGGGACAGGGGGCACAGATACGCAGTATTTT
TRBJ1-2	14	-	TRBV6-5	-	CASSYSQKRYGYTF	TGTGCCAGCAGTTACTCACAGAAACGATATGGCTACACCTTC
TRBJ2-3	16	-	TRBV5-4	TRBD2	CASSFGSGGTRDTQYF	TGTGCCAGCAGCTTCGGGAGCGGGGGGACACGAGATACGCAGTATTTT
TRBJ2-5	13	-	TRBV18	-	CASSPLYQETQYF	TGTGCCAGCTCACCCCTGTACCAAGAGACCCAGTACTTC
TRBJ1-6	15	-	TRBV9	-	CASSVGARRNSPLHF	TGTGCCAGCAGCGTAGGAGCCCGGCGGAATTCACCCCTCCACTTT
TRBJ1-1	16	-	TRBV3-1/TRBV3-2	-	CASSQDRSRASTEAFF	TGTGCCAGCAGCCAAGATCGGTCCAGGGCGAGCACTGAAGCTTTCTTT
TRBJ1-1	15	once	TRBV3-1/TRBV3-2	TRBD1	CASSLRQGKNTEAFF	TGTGCCAGCAGCCTCCGACAGGGGAAGAACACTGAAGCTTTCTTT
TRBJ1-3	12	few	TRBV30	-	CAWRRAGNTIYF	TGTGCCTGGAGACGCGCTGGAAACACCATATATTTT
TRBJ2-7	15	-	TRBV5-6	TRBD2	CASSSTSGVPYEQYF	TGTGCCAGCAGCTCGACTAGCGGTGTTCCCTACGAGCAGTACTTC
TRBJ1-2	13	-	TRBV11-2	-	CASSPNQAYGYTF	TGTGCCAGCAGCCCGAATCAAGCCTATGGCTACACCTTC
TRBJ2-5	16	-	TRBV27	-	CASRGSAVLWQETQYF	TGTGCAAGTCGGGGGTCAGCGGTCCTGTGGCAGGAGACCCAGTACTTC
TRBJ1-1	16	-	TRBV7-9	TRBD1	CASSPQQGGGNTEAFF	TGTGCCAGCAGCCCTCAACAGGGGGGAGGAAACACTGAAGCTTTCTTT
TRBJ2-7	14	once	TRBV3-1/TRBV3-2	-	CASSQDALAAEQYF	TGTGCCAGCAGCCAAGATGCTTTAGCTGCCGAGCAGTACTTC
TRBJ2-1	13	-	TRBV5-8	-	CASSVYRVAEQFF	TGTGCCAGCAGCGTGTACAGGGTAGCTGAGCAGTTCTTC
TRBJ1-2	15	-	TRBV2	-	CASSESGPGLDGYTF	TGTGCCAGCAGTGAATCGGGACCGGGACTAGATGGCTACACCTTC
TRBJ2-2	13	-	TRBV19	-	CASSYVGTGELFF	TGTGCCAGTAGCTACGTCGGCACCGGGGAGCTGTTTTTT
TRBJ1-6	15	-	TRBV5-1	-	CASSLASGVNSPLHF	TGCGCCAGCAGCTTGGCCTCGGGGGTTAATTCACCCCTCCACTTT
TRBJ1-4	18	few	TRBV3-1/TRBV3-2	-	CASSQDPPLAATNEKLFF	TGTGCCAGCAGCCAAGATCCACCGCTCGCGGCAACTAATGAAAAACTGTTTTTT
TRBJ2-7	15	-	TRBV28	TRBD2	CASSLAGGSSYEQYF	TGTGCCAGCAGTCTAGCGGGAGGGAGCTCCTACGAGCAGTACTTC
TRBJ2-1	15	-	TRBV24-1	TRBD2	CATSGTQRESNEQFF	TGTGCCACCAGTGGGACTCAGCGGGAGAGTAATGAGCAGTTCTTC
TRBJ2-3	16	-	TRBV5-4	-	CASSSRRRTSTDTQYF	TGTGCCAGCAGCTCTCGGAGGCGGACGAGCACAGATACGCAGTATTTT
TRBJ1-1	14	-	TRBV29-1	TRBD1	CSVSNTQGATEAFF	TGCAGCGTCTCCAACACCCAGGGGGCCACTGAAGCTTTCTTT
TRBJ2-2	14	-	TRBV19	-	CASSIAGNTGELFF	TGTGCCAGTAGTATAGCGGGAAACACCGGGGAGCTGTTTTTT
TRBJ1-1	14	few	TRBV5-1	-	CASSQGHPDTEAFF	TGCGCCAGCAGCCAGGGACACCCGGACACTGAAGCTTTCTTT
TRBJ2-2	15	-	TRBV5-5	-	CASSLRQGFGGELFF	TGTGCCAGCAGCTTGCGGCAGGGCTTTGGCGGGGAGCTGTTTTTT
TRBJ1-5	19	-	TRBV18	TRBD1	CASSPGGGPRQGENQPQHF	TGTGCCAGCTCACCGGGCGGTGGCCCGAGACAGGGGGAGAATCAGCCCCAGCATTTT
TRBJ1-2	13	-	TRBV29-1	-	CSVERTQNYGYTF	TGCAGCGTTGAAAGGACACAAAACTATGGCTACACCTTC
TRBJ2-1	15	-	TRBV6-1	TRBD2	CASSESGSSYNEQFF	TGTGCCAGCAGTGAAAGCGGGAGTTCCTACAATGAGCAGTTCTTC
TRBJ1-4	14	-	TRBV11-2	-	CASSLSPRNEKLFF	TGTGCCAGCAGCTTGTCCCCACGGAATGAAAAACTGTTTTTT
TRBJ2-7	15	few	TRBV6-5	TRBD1	CASSSPRDSSYEQYF	TGTGCCAGCAGTTCCCCTCGGGACAGCTCCTACGAGCAGTACTTC
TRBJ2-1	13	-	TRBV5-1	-	CASSLSQGREQFF	TGCGCCAGCAGCTTGTCCCAGGGCAGGGAGCAGTTCTTC
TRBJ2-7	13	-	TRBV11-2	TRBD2	CASKGLALPEQYF	TGTGCCAGCAAGGGACTAGCACTTCCCGAGCAGTACTTC
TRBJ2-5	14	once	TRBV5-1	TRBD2	CASSPSGSRETQYF	TGCGCCAGCAGCCCTAGCGGGAGTCGGGAGACCCAGTACTTC
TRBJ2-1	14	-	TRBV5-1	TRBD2	CASSLEGGSHEQFF	TGCGCCAGCAGCTTGGAGGGCGGGAGCCATGAGCAGTTCTTC
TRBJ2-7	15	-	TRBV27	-	CASSSRDSHHGEQYF	TGTGCCAGCAGTTCCCGGGACTCTCACCACGGCGAGCAGTACTTC
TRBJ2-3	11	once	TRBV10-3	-	CAISDRDTQYF	TGTGCCATCAGTGACCGAGATACGCAGTATTTT
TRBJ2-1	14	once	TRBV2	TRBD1	CASSLQGAGDEQFF	TGTGCCAGCAGCCTCCAGGGGGCAGGGGATGAGCAGTTCTTC
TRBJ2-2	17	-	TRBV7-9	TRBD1	CASSSAGTGLLTGELFF	TGTGCCAGCAGCTCAGCCGGGACAGGTCTGTTGACCGGGGAGCTGTTTTTT